This TCR beta chain was documented in a study of molecular identifiers for immune sequencing clone quantification. MiXCR, applied by TCRdb to the PCR reads, yields one record per CDR3 protein. This table holds over 60,000 distinct CDR3 sequences, around 20% found once. This clonotype turned up a few times. This TCR was sampled from a human donor in good health. Some libraries in this study had Jurkat cell RNA spiked in. The source material was naive CD8+ T cells from blood, with Jurkat cell RNA spiked in. Stated subset: FACS-sorted CD8+CD4-CCR7+CD45RA+ naive T cells.

CDR3 in amino acids: CASSSLPVTVDNQPQHF. As DNA, the CDR3 is TGTGCCAGCAGTTCCCTCCCCGTGACCGTAGACAATCAGCCCCAGCATTTT. The rearrangement joins TRBV12-3 or TRBV12-4 to TRBJ1-5; no clear D. The V gene lost 4 bases and the J gene lost 3 bases, with 19 bases spanning the gap. This CDR3 is built from 17 residues.